Detailed here is one T cell receptor beta chain. Seattle researchers signed up patients amid active infection and tracked them longitudinally. Trimming removed 7 bases from V and 7 bases from J; junction bases left unmatched: 7. CDR1 is WSHSY and CDR2 is SAAADI in the germline V gene. The CDR3 is 14 residues long. This sample was included in a study of blood T cell repertoires in COVID-19. Study details: COVID-19 samples collected from the United States, Italy and Spain covered acute and convalescent phases.

Sequenced by immunoSEQ multiplex PCR; TCRdb stores in-frame clones only, minus some. This sample has about 160,000 clones, with approximately 90% found just once. Sequenced sample: peripheral blood. The V gene is TRBV10-2, the J gene TRBJ2-2; 9 bases match TRBD2. The clonotype originates from a woman aged 70-85 years with COVID-19, enrolled during active disease. The CDR3 DNA sequence: TGCGCCAGCAAAGGCGGGGGGGCCATCGGGGAGCTGTTTTTT. This sequence encodes CASKGGGAIGELFF.